This paragraph covers one T cell receptor beta chain sequence. This entry comes from a study of blood T cells in healthy people across ages. CDR3 size: 15 residues. The ends lost 3 bases at V and 4 bases at J; junction bases unmatched: 10. Germline CDR1 reads DFQATT; CDR2 reads SNEGSKA (reference sequence). Samples each had at least 6 micrograms of total RNA extracted. Then a second PCR, running roughly 7 to 11 cycles, was carried out with a sample-barcoded 5' primer and a J-beta primer mix. MiXCR, applied by TCRdb to the 5' RACE reads, yields one record per CDR3 protein. The sample has 900,000 to 950,000 distinct CDR3 sequences, around 29% seen once; the top ten hold roughly a tenth. These same data were also listed under a study on T cells of mothers and their children. That source reports: The donors comprised roughly 6 children and their three healthy Caucasian mothers.

This sequence was found in a woman aged 40 to 50 in good health. Sample: blood. The chain has TRBV20-1 and TRBJ2-3, with 7 bases matching TRBD2. CDR3 coding DNA: TGCAGTGCTAGGGGGCCACTAGCGAGAGCAGATACGCAGTATTTT. Residues: CSARGPLARADTQYF.